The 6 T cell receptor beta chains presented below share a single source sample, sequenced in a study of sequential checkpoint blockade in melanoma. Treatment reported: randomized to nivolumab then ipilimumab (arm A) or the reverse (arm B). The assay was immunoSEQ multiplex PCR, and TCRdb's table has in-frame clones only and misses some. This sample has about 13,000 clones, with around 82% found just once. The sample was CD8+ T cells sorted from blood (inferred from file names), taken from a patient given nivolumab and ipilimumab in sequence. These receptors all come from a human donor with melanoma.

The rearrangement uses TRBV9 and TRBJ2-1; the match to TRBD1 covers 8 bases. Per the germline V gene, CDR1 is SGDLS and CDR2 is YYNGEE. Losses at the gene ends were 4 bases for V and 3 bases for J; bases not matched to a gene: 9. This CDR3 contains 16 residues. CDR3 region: CASSSGTGGVYNEQFF. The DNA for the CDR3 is TGTGCCAGCAGCTCTGGGACAGGCGGCGTCTACAATGAGCAGTTCTTC.

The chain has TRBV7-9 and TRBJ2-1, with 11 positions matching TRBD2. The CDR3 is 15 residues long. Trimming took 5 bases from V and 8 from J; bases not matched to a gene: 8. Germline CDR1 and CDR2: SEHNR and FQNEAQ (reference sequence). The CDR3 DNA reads TGTGCCAGCAGCCTTTCTAGCGGGGGGCCCCATGAGCAGTTCTTC. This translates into CASSLSSGGPHEQFF.

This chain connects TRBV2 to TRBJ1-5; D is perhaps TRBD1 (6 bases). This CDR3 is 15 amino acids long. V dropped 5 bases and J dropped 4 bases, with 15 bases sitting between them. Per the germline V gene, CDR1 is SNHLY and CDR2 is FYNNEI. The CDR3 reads CASSPGTTQNQPQHF. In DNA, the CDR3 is TGTGCCAGCAGTCCAGGGACAACGCAAAATCAGCCCCAGCATTTT.

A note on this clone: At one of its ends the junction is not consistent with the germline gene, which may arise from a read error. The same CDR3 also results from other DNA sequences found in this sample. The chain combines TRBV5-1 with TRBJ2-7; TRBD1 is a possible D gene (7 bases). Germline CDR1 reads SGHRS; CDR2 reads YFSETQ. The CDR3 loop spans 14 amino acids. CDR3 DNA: TGTGCCAGCAGCTGGAGGGGGCACGTCTACGAGCAGTACTTC. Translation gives CASSWRGHVYEQYF.

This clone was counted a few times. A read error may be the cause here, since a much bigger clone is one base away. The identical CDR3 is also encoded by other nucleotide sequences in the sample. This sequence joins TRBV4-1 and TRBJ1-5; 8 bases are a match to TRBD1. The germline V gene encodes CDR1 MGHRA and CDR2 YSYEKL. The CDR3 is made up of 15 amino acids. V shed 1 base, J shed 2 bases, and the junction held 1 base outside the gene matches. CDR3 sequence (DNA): TGCGCCAGCAGCCAAGCAGGGGGCGGCAATCAGCCCCAGCATTTT. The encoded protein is CASSQAGGGNQPQHF.

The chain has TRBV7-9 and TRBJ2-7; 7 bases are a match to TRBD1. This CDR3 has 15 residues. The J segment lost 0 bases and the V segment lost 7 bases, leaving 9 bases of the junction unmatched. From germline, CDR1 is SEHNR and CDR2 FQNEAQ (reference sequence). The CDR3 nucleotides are TGTGCCAGCACCTGGGACAGCAAAAACTCCTACGAGCAGTACTTC. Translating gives CASTWDSKNSYEQYF. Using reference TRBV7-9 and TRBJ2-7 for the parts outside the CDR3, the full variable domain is DTGVSQNPRHKITKRGQNVTFRCDPISEHNRLYWYRQTLGQGPEFLTYFQNEAQLEKSRLLSDRFSAERPKGSFSTLEIQRTEQGDSAMYLCASTWDSKNSYEQYFGPGTRLTVT.